Described below is a single TCR beta chain sequence and its context. Antigen unknown. The CDR3 spans 14 residues. These data come from a study of CXCR3-negative and CXCR3-positive naive CD8 T cells. A CD45RO-CCR7+CD27+CD95- phenotype identified naive CD8+ T cells. General study findings and limits: From TRB CDR3 properties, TCR strength was inferred; surface CD5 did not differ between naive subsets. CXCR3-positive naive cells had TRB CDR3s that were more hydrophobic than CXCR3-negative naive cells had.

UMI-labeled TRB cDNA libraries were prepared by 5' RACE. TCRdb derives one entry per CDR3 protein from the 5' RACE reads, leaving out DNA. The sample data list about 150,000 distinct CDR3 sequences. This TCR derives from a human donor in good health. Some clones in this sample may be carry-over from other donors' samples. The genes are TRBV12-3 or TRBV12-4 and TRBJ2-5; without DNA, the TCRdb call of TRBD1 cannot be checked. The sequencing sample was made of naive CXCR3+ CD8+ T cells from blood. The subset: CD45RO-CCR7+CD27+CD95- naive CD8+ T cells expressing CXCR3 (TNR3+). The CDR3 here is CASSWEGSQETQYF.